The 5 T cell receptor beta chains below all came from one sample that was sequenced in a study of blood T cells in healthy people across ages. The use of a sample-barcoded 5' primer and a J-beta primer mix characterized a second PCR of 7 to 11 cycles. TCRdb passed the 5' RACE reads through MiXCR, listing each CDR3 protein once. The table lists more than 650,000 distinct CDR3 sequences, about 20% of them singletons. The sample was blood. These receptors all come from a man aged 70 or older in good health.

This clonotype has just a few counts. The chain links TRBV12-3 or TRBV12-4 to TRBJ1-4; D is perhaps TRBD1 (6 bases). CDR3 length: 15 amino acids. V lost 5 bases and J 12 bases, leaving 22 bases between the germline ends. The CDR3 DNA reads as TGTGCCAGCAGTCCCACGTCCGACAGGAAGAGGGAACTGTTTTTT. As protein: CASSPTSDRKRELFF.

The chain carries TRBV5-8 and TRBJ1-1; D unclear. V was clipped by 3 bases and J by 3 bases, with 6 bases between them. Germline lookup yields CDR1 SGHTS and CDR2 YDEGEE. This CDR3 is built from 12 residues. This CDR3 is CASSSDYTEAFF. The CDR3 nucleotides read TGTGCCAGCAGCTCGGATTACACTGAAGCTTTCTTT.

The V gene is TRBV7-9, the J gene TRBJ2-4, with D tentatively TRBD1 (6 bases). The V end was cut by 5 bases, the J end by 1 base, with 18 bases between. The germline V gene has CDR1 SEHNR and CDR2 FQNEAQ (reference sequence). The CDR3 is made up of 17 amino acids. The chain's CDR3 is CASSATGGADAKNIQYF. The CDR3 DNA reads TGTGCCAGCAGCGCGACTGGGGGCGCGGACGCCAAAAACATTCAGTACTTC.

This clonotype has a handful of counts. This chain uses TRBV4-1 with TRBJ1-2, with no clear D. Germline V CDR1 and CDR2: MGHRA, YSYEKL. The CDR3 has 13 amino acids. Between the trimmed V and J ends, which lost 7 bases and 2 bases, there was a span of 11 bases. The CDR3 loop is CASIIRGNYGYTF. CDR3 coding DNA: TGCGCCAGCATTATACGGGGAAACTATGGCTACACCTTC.

This clonotype was found a few times. The V call is TRBV3-1, the J call TRBJ2-2; 11 positions agree with TRBD2. The V gene's germline CDR1 is LGHDT and CDR2 YNNKEL (reference sequence). CDR3 length equals 17 residues. The V and J ends lost 4 bases and 0 bases, in that order; junction bases with no gene match: 4. CDR3 region: CASSPRTSGSNTGELFF. The CDR3 coding sequence is TGTGCCAGCAGCCCCCGGACTAGCGGGTCGAACACCGGGGAGCTGTTTTTT.